Reported below is one T cell receptor (beta chain). Its antigen is as yet unknown. Primers included in the PCR were 60 Vbeta and 13 Jbeta primers. Clones were read by immunoSEQ multiplex PCR, and TCRdb kept only the in-frame ones, dropping some. Recorded here are 100,000 to 150,000 clones; the top ten clones represent roughly 1%. This entry comes from a study of cytomegalovirus exposure and HLA in healthy donors. Study as a whole: An earlier analysis identified approximately 110 million unique TCR beta sequences in 150 million to 200 million T cells. The study placed over 65% of its roughly 410 genotyped donors in the Caucasian-associated ancestry cluster.

Study-wide results and limits: As was reported, the HLA-A and HLA-B alleles of most subjects were accurately predicted from TCR beta sequences. Later analysis suggested most CMV-associated TCR beta chains were HLA-restricted.

The V segment lost 5 bases and the J segment 0 bases; nucleotides outside the gene matches: 11. Germline V gene sequence: CDR1 SGHRS, CDR2 YFSETQ. The CDR3 has 18 residues. Source material: PBMCs. This chain links TRBV5-1 with TRBJ2-6; 7 positions match TRBD1. The source of this sequence is a man in his late teens or twenties in good health and CMV-seronegative. CDR3 sequence: CASRETGNLHSGANVLTF. The CDR3 nucleotides read TGCGCCAGCAGAGAGACAGGGAATCTTCACTCTGGGGCCAACGTCCTGACTTTC.